The present T cell receptor beta chain was sequenced within a study of blood T cell repertoires in COVID-19. Study summary: Sources were T cells, B-cell-depleted T cells, or PBMCs; the material itself was cDNA or gDNA.

The V segment lost 6 bases and the J segment 4 bases; nucleotides outside the gene matches: 12. This CDR3 comprises 15 residues. From germline, CDR1 is MNHEY and CDR2 SVGEGT. Data came from immunoSEQ multiplex PCR; TCRdb stores just in-frame clones and leaves some out. The sample has some 170,000 clones; 60% to 80% are singletons. The source material was peripheral blood. The chain links TRBV6-2 or TRBV6-3 to TRBJ2-7, with 7 positions matching TRBD2. This receptor was taken from a woman in her seventies with acute or convalescent COVID-19. In DNA, the CDR3 is TGTGCCAGCAGCCGGGGCGGGACTATGCTATACGAGCAGTACTTC. The encoded protein is CASSRGGTMLYEQYF.